This T cell receptor (beta chain) was captured by sequencing in a study of cytomegalovirus exposure and HLA in healthy donors. Study outcomes and limitations: Cytomegalovirus-associated status was assigned to 164 TCR beta chains. Some V segments, TRBV6-2 and TRBV6-3 among them, were indistinguishable and were therefore excluded. Researchers had no immune exposure information except CMV serostatus available.

Researchers ran the PCR with 60 Vbeta and 13 Jbeta primers. The assay was immunoSEQ multiplex PCR, and TCRdb's table has in-frame clones only and misses some. This repertoire includes about 79,000 clones. As for this clone: As yet, its antigen is unknown.

This CDR3 has 15 residues. Per the germline V gene, CDR1 is MNHEY and CDR2 is SMNVEV (reference sequence). V was trimmed by 6 bases and J by 10 bases, leaving 22 bases between them. Input material: PBMCs. The V call is TRBV27, the J call TRBJ2-1; TRBD2 might be the D (7 bases). The clonotype was recovered from a man younger than 45 in good health and CMV-seronegative. The CDR3 DNA follows: TGTGCCAGCAGCCCCCCCGCGGGGGCGGCTAGGGAGCAGTTCTTC. Translated, it gives CASSPPAGAAREQFF.